These 26 T cell receptor beta chains came from one sample sequenced in a study of blood T cell repertoires in COVID-19. Generated by immunoSEQ multiplex PCR, the TCRdb table keeps only in-frame clones and is missing some. Of about 500,000 clones listed, roughly 89% are singletons. The sample taken for sequencing was peripheral blood. The receptors here all came from a woman aged 50 to 60 with COVID-19, enrolled during active disease.

The DNA for the CDR3 is TGTGCCAGCAGCTTAGCCCGGACAGGGGGCAACACTGAAGCTTTCTTT. Translation gives CASSLARTGGNTEAFF. The chain joins TRBV7-8 to TRBJ1-1, with 11 bases that match TRBD1. Germline V lookup: CDR1 SGHVS, CDR2 FQNEAQ. The CDR3 has 16 residues. V lost 0 bases to trimming and J lost 2 bases; unmatched junction nucleotides: 2.

V is TRBV5-1 and J is TRBJ1-1; D gene unclear. The CDR3 totals 12 residues. CDR1 is SGHRS and CDR2 is YFSETQ in the germline V gene. The V end was cut by 0 bases, the J end by 7 bases, with 7 bases between. The CDR3 bases are TGCGCCAGCAGCTTGGTGGGGAGTGAAGCTTTCTTT. This encodes CASSLVGSEAFF.

The rearrangement joins TRBV9 to TRBJ1-1; unclear D gene. The CDR3 sequence is 12 residues long. Trimming cost V 4 bases and J 10 bases, with 14 bases left between them. Germline-derived CDR1 and CDR2 are SGDLS and YYNGEE. As DNA, the CDR3 is TGTGCCAGCAGCCCCCAGGATCCTTCAGCTTTCTTT. Translated: CASSPQDPSAFF.

J is TRBJ1-1 and V is TRBV18, with D uncertain. Germline-derived CDR1 and CDR2 are KGHSH and LQKENI. V was shortened by 2 bases and J by 6 bases, with 7 bases between the two germline ends. This CDR3 has 12 amino acids. The CDR3 protein is CASSPGPAEAFF. As DNA, the CDR3 is TGTGCCAGCTCACCAGGCCCCGCTGAAGCTTTCTTT.

The CDR3, as DNA: TGTGCCAGCAGTGGGGCGCGGCAGCCCCAGCATTTT. Protein sequence: CASSGARQPQHF. The J gene is TRBJ1-5, the V gene TRBV12-3 or TRBV12-4, with D maybe TRBD1 (5 bases). The CDR3 totals 12 residues. Trimming left V 5 bases short and J 7 bases short, with 9 bases between.

Turning to this clone: Other nucleotide sequences in the sample specify the same CDR3. The rearrangement links TRBV7-3 to TRBJ1-2; possible D gene TRBD1, 5 bases. Germline values: CDR1 SGHTA, CDR2 FQGTGA. This CDR3 contains 14 residues. Trimming removed 2 bases at V and 2 bases at J, with 9 bases between. CDR3 region: CASSLGQGNYGYTF. CDR3 DNA sequence: TGTGCCAGCAGCTTAGGGCAGGGAAACTATGGCTACACCTTC. The full variable domain, in which reference TRBV7-3 and TRBJ1-2 provide the parts outside the CDR3, is GAGVSQTPSNKVTEKGKYVELRCDPISGHTALYWYRQSLGQGPEFLIYFQGTGAADDSGLPNDRFFAVRPEGSVSTLKIQRTERGDSAVYLCASSLGQGNYGYTFGSGTRLTVV.

This chain uses TRBV9 with TRBJ2-5; 9 bases map to TRBD2. Germline CDR1 SGDLS, CDR2 YYNGEE. The CDR3 covers 18 residues. V lost 0 bases, J lost 3 bases, and 12 bases stayed unmatched. CDR3 sequence reads: CASSVAYSSGGTKETQYF. DNA for the CDR3: TGTGCCAGCAGCGTAGCTTATAGTAGCGGGGGAACTAAAGAGACCCAGTACTTC.

The rearrangement joins TRBV24-1 to TRBJ2-5, with 9 bases fitting TRBD2. CDR3 length equals 16 residues. Germline V CDR1 and CDR2: KGHDR, SFDVKD. V lost 4 bases to trimming and J lost 2 bases; unmatched junction nucleotides: 7. CDR3 nucleotide sequence: TGTGCCACCAGTGAATCTAGCGGGGCCATACAAGAGACCCAGTACTTC. The encoded protein is CATSESSGAIQETQYF.

The chain uses TRBV3-1 (or the pseudogene TRBV3-2) and TRBJ1-6; 10 bases are shared with TRBD1. The CDR3 sequence is 14 residues long. The V segment lost 5 bases and the J segment 10 bases; nucleotides outside the gene matches: 5. The germline V gene has CDR1 LGHDT and CDR2 YNNKEL (reference sequence). The CDR3 region has the DNA TGTGCCAGCAGCTGGGACAGGGGAGGATCACCCCTCCACTTT. It yields the protein CASSWDRGGSPLHF.

The chain carries TRBV5-6 and TRBJ2-5, with 7 bases identical to TRBD2. The CDR3 covers 14 residues. Germline CDR1 and CDR2: SGHDT and YYEEEE. After removal of 2 bases from V and 1 base from J, the junction contained 2 bases not matched to a gene. In nucleotides, the CDR3 is TGTGCCAGCAGCTTAGCGGGGCGCCAAGAGACCCAGTACTTC. Encoded protein: CASSLAGRQETQYF.

The chain joins TRBV5-5 to TRBJ2-5; 12 nucleotides match TRBD1. The germline V gene encodes CDR1 SGHKS and CDR2 YYEKEE (reference sequence). There are 16 residues in the CDR3. V was pared by 2 bases and J by 5 bases, with 7 bases of the junction left unmatched. The CDR3 coding sequence is TGTGCCAGCAGCTTTACCGGGACAGGGGGCTGGGAGACCCAGTACTTC. It is translated as CASSFTGTGGWETQYF. The full variable domain, rest sourced from reference TRBV5-5 and TRBJ2-5, is DAGVTQSPTHLIKTRGQQVTLRCSPISGHKSVSWYQQVLGQGPQFIFQYYEKEERGRGNFPDRFSARQFPNYSSELNVNALLLGDSALYLCASSFTGTGGWETQYFGPGTRLLVL.

The chain links TRBV9 to TRBJ2-3, with 13 bases fitting TRBD2. The CDR3 loop spans 16 amino acids. Germline CDR1 is SGDLS and CDR2 is YYNGEE. With 4 bases clipped from V and 5 bases from J, the junction kept 7 bases outside the gene matches. The CDR3 is CASSTPRLAGGDTQYF. CDR3 coding DNA: TGTGCCAGCAGCACCCCACGACTAGCGGGGGGAGATACGCAGTATTTT.

This chain connects TRBV5-6 to TRBJ1-2; the D gene is possibly TRBD1 (5 bases). Deletions cut 2 bases from V and 3 bases from J, with 11 bases between. Germline CDR1 SGHDT, CDR2 YYEEEE. The CDR3 spans 14 residues. The CDR3 nucleotides read TGTGCCAGCAGCTTCCCGACAGCCCACTATGGCTACACCTTC. Translation: CASSFPTAHYGYTF.

The chain couples TRBV7-2 to TRBJ1-2; D unresolved. The V and J ends lost 4 bases and 7 bases respectively, with 13 bases between them. The CDR3 totals 13 residues. Looked up from germline, CDR1 is SGHTA and CDR2 is FQGNSA. The CDR3 reads CASSSLVLGGYTF. The CDR3 region has the DNA TGTGCCAGCAGCTCTCTGGTACTTGGTGGCTACACCTTC.

This rearrangement joins TRBV28 to TRBJ1-1; the D gene is possibly TRBD1 (6 bases). Trimming pared 6 bases from V and 8 bases from J, leaving 10 bases between. The CDR3 totals 11 residues. CDR1 MDHEN and CDR2 SYDVKM come from the germline V gene. CDR3 protein: CASRTTGEAFF. DNA for the CDR3: TGTGCCAGCAGAACAACAGGGGAAGCTTTCTTT.

The rearrangement links TRBV6-5 to TRBJ1-2, with 9 bases that match TRBD1. CDR1 and CDR2 from the germline V gene are MNHEY and SVGAGI. Unmatched junction bases numbered 12, after V lost 8 bases and J lost 5 bases. This CDR3 has 15 amino acids. CDR3 sequence (DNA): TGTGCCAGCCTCACGGGGACAGGGCTAGGTTATGGCTACACCTTC. Translation gives CASLTGTGLGYGYTF.

V is TRBV19 and J is TRBJ1-5; D is perhaps TRBD1 (6 bases). Looked up from germline, CDR1 is LNHDA and CDR2 is SQIVND (reference sequence). The germline V and J ends were trimmed by 2 bases and 7 bases, with 15 bases remaining between them. The CDR3 has 15 residues. The CDR3: CASSIIGTGPQPQHF. The CDR3 coding sequence is TGTGCCAGTAGTATAATAGGTACAGGGCCACAGCCCCAGCATTTT.

The V and J genes are TRBV25-1 and TRBJ1-1, with a tentative D call TRBD1 (6 bases). V shed 6 bases and J shed 4 bases, with 18 bases lying between them. The germline gives CDR1 MGHDK, CDR2 SYGVNS. The CDR3 loop spans 15 amino acids. The CDR3 bases are TGTGCCAGCAGGGTATTTGGGGAGGGGGGCACTGAAGCTTTCTTT. It specifies CASRVFGEGGTEAFF.

The chain combines TRBV6-6 with TRBJ1-2; TRBD1 agrees at 9 bases. The CDR3 contains 14 residues. V was pared by 6 bases and J by 1 base, with 3 bases of the junction left unmatched. Germline values: CDR1 MNHNY, CDR2 SVGAGI (reference sequence). The CDR3 DNA reads as TGTGCCAGCAGCTGGACAGGGGTTAACTATGGCTACACCTTC. Protein product: CASSWTGVNYGYTF.

The rearrangement links TRBV19 to TRBJ1-1, with 7 bases fitting TRBD1. Germline CDR1 LNHDA, CDR2 SQIVND (reference sequence). V gave up 6 bases and J gave up 0 bases; unmatched junction bases: 7. The CDR3 is made up of 15 amino acids. DNA for the CDR3: TGTGCCAGTAGAGATCCGGGACAGATGAACACTGAAGCTTTCTTT. Protein sequence: CASRDPGQMNTEAFF.

The V gene is TRBV5-1, the J gene TRBJ1-2; 8 bases agree with TRBD1. This CDR3 spans 15 amino acids. Germline V CDR1 and CDR2: SGHRS, YFSETQ. Trimming took 0 bases from V and 4 from J; bases not matched to a gene: 5. The CDR3 region has the DNA TGCGCCAGCAGCTTGGTTCAGGGGGCGACCTATGGCTACACCTTC. It is translated as CASSLVQGATYGYTF.

The chain has TRBV18 and TRBJ2-5; D gene uncertain. Trimming took 4 bases from V and 4 from J, leaving 10 bases between them. This CDR3 contains 13 residues. CDR1 is KGHSH and CDR2 is LQKENI in the germline V gene. The DNA of the CDR3 is TGTGCCAGCTCACTACGACAAGGAGAGACCCAGTACTTC. Amino acids: CASSLRQGETQYF. Full variable domain (remainder filled in from reference TRBV18 and TRBJ2-5): NAGVMQNPRHLVRRRGQEARLRCSPMKGHSHVYWYRQLPEEGLKFMVYLQKENIIDESGMPKERFSAEFPKEGPSILRIQQVVRGDSAAYFCASSLRQGETQYFGPGTRLLVL.

This chain connects TRBV6-5 to TRBJ1-2, with D perhaps matching TRBD1 (6 bases). Germline lookup yields CDR1 MNHEY and CDR2 SVGAGI. With 4 bases removed from V and 8 bases from J, the gap between germline ends came to 20 bases. The CDR3 covers 15 residues. CDR3 protein: CASSFLDSRIEGYTF. CDR3 nucleotides: TGTGCCAGCAGTTTTCTGGACAGCCGAATAGAGGGCTACACCTTC.

This clone was observed a single time. The J gene is TRBJ1-2, the V gene TRBV7-2; D gene unclear. The germline CDR1 and CDR2 sequences are SGHTA and FQGNSA. The CDR3 has 11 amino acids. Trimming pared 7 bases from V and 3 bases from J, leaving 6 bases between. The DNA of the CDR3 is TGTGCCAGCACATGGCACTATGGCTACACCTTC. Translation: CASTWHYGYTF.

V usage is TRBV2 and J usage is TRBJ2-5; 11 positions agree with TRBD2. Trimming cost V 6 bases and J 7 bases; bases outside gene matches: 7. This CDR3 has 14 residues. Germline V gives CDR1 SNHLY, CDR2 FYNNEI. CDR3 residues: CASRLAGGEMTQYF. The CDR3 DNA is TGTGCCAGCAGATTAGCGGGGGGGGAGATGACCCAGTACTTC.

V and J are TRBV5-6 and TRBJ1-3; unclear D gene. The CDR3 has 14 amino acids. Trimming shortened V by 5 bases and J by 7 bases, and 16 bases separated the two germline ends. CDR1 SGHDT and CDR2 YYEEEE come from the germline V gene. CDR3 nucleotides: TGTGCCAGCAGTCGCCGGTCGGGCGGGAACACCATATATTTT. Translated, it gives CASSRRSGGNTIYF.